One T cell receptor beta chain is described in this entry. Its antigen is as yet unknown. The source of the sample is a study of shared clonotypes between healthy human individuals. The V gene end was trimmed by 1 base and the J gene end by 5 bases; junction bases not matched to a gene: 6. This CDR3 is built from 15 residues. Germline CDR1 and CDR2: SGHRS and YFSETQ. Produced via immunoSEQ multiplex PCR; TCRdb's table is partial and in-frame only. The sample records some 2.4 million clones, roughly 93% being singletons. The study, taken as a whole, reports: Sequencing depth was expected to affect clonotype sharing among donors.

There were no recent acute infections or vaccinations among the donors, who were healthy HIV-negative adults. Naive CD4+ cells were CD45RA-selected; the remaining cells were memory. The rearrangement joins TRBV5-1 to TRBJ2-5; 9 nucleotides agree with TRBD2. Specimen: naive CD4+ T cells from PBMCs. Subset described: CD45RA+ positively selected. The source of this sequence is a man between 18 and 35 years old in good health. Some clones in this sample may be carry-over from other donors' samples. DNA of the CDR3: TGCGCCAGCAGCTTGCTGGGACTAGCCGGGGAGACCCAGTACTTC. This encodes CASSLLGLAGETQYF.